The sequence of this TCR beta chain was determined in a study of T cells in Graves' hyperthyroidism and ophthalmopathy. Regions amplified from RNA transcripts were the TCR beta CDR3 regions. HTBI primers were employed in a first-round RT-PCR of the TCR CDR3. TCRdb used MiXCR to reprocess the multiplex PCR reads, holding one entry per CDR3 protein. The sample shows roughly 380,000 distinct CDR3 sequences, less than 15% of them seen only once. In this sample, this clonotype turned up many times. The J segment lost 0 bases and the V segment lost 5 bases, leaving 3 bases of the junction unmatched. CDR3 length equals 15 residues.

The source of this sequence is a man under 40 with Graves' hyperthyroidism that later progressed to Graves' ophthalmopathy. This chain connects TRBV12-3 or TRBV12-4 to TRBJ2-1; 8 nucleotides agree with TRBD1. Sequencing was performed on blood. CDR3 sequence: CASSGQGASYNEQFF. CDR3 nucleotide sequence: TGTGCCAGCAGTGGACAGGGAGCCTCCTACAATGAGCAGTTCTTC.